This T cell receptor (beta chain) was retrieved from a study of shared clonotypes between healthy human individuals. Findings and caveats of the study: Naive CD4 clonotypes overlapped across several donors at about 5%. Depth was large, yet rarefaction showed that sorted-subset sequencing was incomplete.

Naive CD8 cells lacked CD45RO, underwent positive selection for CCR7 and left out terminally differentiated effector memory CD45RA+ cells. Germline CDR1 and CDR2: MNHEY and SVGAGI. V was cut by 7 bases and J by 2 bases, with 12 bases left in between. The CDR3 length is 13 residues. As concerns this clone: Its antigen is not known.

Libraries were prepared by immunoSEQ multiplex PCR; TCRdb keeps only in-frame clonotypes and omits some of them. The data contain more than 2 million clones, about 95% of them singletons. The TCR originated in a man in his late teens or twenties in good health. Sequenced material: naive CD8+ T cells sorted from blood. The V call is TRBV6-5, the J call TRBJ2-7; D perhaps matches TRBD2 (6 bases). The CDR3: CASTGGGTYEQYF. The CDR3 nucleotides are TGTGCCAGCACCGGCGGCGGGACCTACGAGCAGTACTTC.